This TCR beta chain was captured by sequencing in a study of blood T cells in healthy people across ages. This clonotype has a single count. What it binds is not known. The CDR3 is 13 amino acids. Trimming removed 5 bases at V and 6 bases at J, with 12 bases between. The germline gives CDR1 ENHRY, CDR2 SYGVKD. General study points: The unknown donor CMV status may have confounded expanded clonotype changes.

For the second PCR, which ran for about 7 to 11 cycles, a sample-barcoded 5' primer and a J-beta primer mix were used. MiXCR was run by TCRdb on the 5' RACE reads, yielding one entry per CDR3 protein. The sample carries some 800,000 distinct CDR3 sequences, around 25% recorded once. The same data also went into a second study, on T cells of mothers and their children.

The clonotype was recovered from a boy between 10 and 17 years old in good health. This sequence joins TRBV10-3 and TRBJ2-3; no clear D. The sample comprised blood. The CDR3 DNA follows: TGTGCCATCAGTACAACCCCGGCGGATACGCAGTATTTT. Encoded protein: CAISTTPADTQYF.